These T cell receptor beta chains were read from a single sample in a study of T cells after yellow fever vaccination. TCRdb ran MiXCR on the 5' RACE reads and lists one entry per CDR3 protein. The table has 350,000 to 550,000 distinct CDR3 sequences, roughly a sixth seen once. The starting material was PBMCs, obtained before the yellow fever booster vaccination. These receptors were taken from a man aged 18 to 30 who received the YFV17D yellow fever vaccine. Each CDR3 is given with its conserved first and last residue. The D gene is left open where the match is weak. Clone size is stated in some rows and not others, as once, few, many or a class when expanded.

J gene: TRBJ2-2; clone size: few; V gene: TRBV3-1; D gene: .; CDR3 DNA: TGTGCCAGCAGCTCCGGGACTCTAGACACCGGGGAGCTGTTTTTT; CDR3 protein: CASSSGTLDTGELFF
J gene: TRBJ2-7; clone size: .; V gene: TRBV29-1; D gene: TRBD1; CDR3 DNA: TGCAGCGTTCAGGGGGCGAACGAGCAGTACTTC; CDR3 protein: CSVQGANEQYF
J gene: TRBJ2-6; clone size: .; V gene: TRBV10-3; D gene: .; CDR3 DNA: TGTGCCATCAGTGAGTCGGGCGGTCGAAGCTCTGGGGCCAACGTCCTGACTTTC; CDR3 protein: CAISESGGRSSGANVLTF
J gene: TRBJ2-3; clone size: few; V gene: TRBV11-2; D gene: .; CDR3 DNA: TGTGCCAGCAGCTTAGAACTATGGCGGGATACGCAGTATTTT; CDR3 protein: CASSLELWRDTQYF
J gene: TRBJ2-3; clone size: few; V gene: TRBV7-2; D gene: TRBD1; CDR3 DNA: TGTGCCAGCAGCTCATTTCAGGGGGGCACAGATACGCAGTATTTT; CDR3 protein: CASSSFQGGTDTQYF
J gene: TRBJ1-2; clone size: .; V gene: TRBV11-2; D gene: .; CDR3 DNA: TGTGCCAGCAGCTTGGAGGCGGTTGGCTATGGCTACACCTTC; CDR3 protein: CASSLEAVGYGYTF
J gene: TRBJ2-2; clone size: few; V gene: TRBV12-3/TRBV12-4; D gene: .; CDR3 DNA: TGTGCCAGCAGTTTAAGGGGGGTAGCCGGGGAGCTGTTTTTT; CDR3 protein: CASSLRGVAGELFF
J gene: TRBJ1-1; clone size: .; V gene: TRBV6-5; D gene: .; CDR3 DNA: TGTGCCAGCAGTCCTGGGCCGTGGGGTATTGCTTTCTTT; CDR3 protein: CASSPGPWGIAFF
J gene: TRBJ2-5; clone size: many; V gene: TRBV12-3/TRBV12-4; D gene: TRBD1; CDR3 DNA: TGTGCCAGTCAGGGGGCTGGGGAGACCCAGTACTTC; CDR3 protein: CASQGAGETQYF
J gene: TRBJ2-2; clone size: .; V gene: TRBV5-1; D gene: .; CDR3 DNA: TGCGCCAGCAATTTGAAGGAGGGCTTCGGGGAGCTGTTTTTT; CDR3 protein: CASNLKEGFGELFF
J gene: TRBJ2-5; clone size: .; V gene: TRBV11-2; D gene: TRBD1; CDR3 DNA: TGTGCCAGCAGCCCGGCGACAGGGGAGGAGACCCAGTACTTC; CDR3 protein: CASSPATGEETQYF
J gene: TRBJ2-2; clone size: few; V gene: TRBV4-3; D gene: .; CDR3 DNA: TGCGCCAGCAGCCTGGGCGGGACAGCCTTCACCGGGGAGCTGTTTTTT; CDR3 protein: CASSLGGTAFTGELFF
J gene: TRBJ1-5; clone size: .; V gene: TRBV10-3; D gene: TRBD1; CDR3 DNA: TGTGCCATCAGTGAGCTGGGGTTGACAGGGAAGCAGCCCCAGCATTTT; CDR3 protein: CAISELGLTGKQPQHF
J gene: TRBJ1-5; clone size: few; V gene: TRBV5-6; D gene: .; CDR3 DNA: TGTGCCAGCAGCTTGTGGGGTTCAAATCAGCCCCAGCATTTT; CDR3 protein: CASSLWGSNQPQHF
J gene: TRBJ1-5; clone size: many; V gene: TRBV28; D gene: .; CDR3 DNA: TGTGCCAGCAGTTTATACCGTCAGCCCCAGCATTTT; CDR3 protein: CASSLYRQPQHF
J gene: TRBJ2-5; clone size: .; V gene: TRBV7-2; D gene: TRBD2; CDR3 DNA: TGTGCCAGCAGCTTAGCGCGTAACCAGCGGGGGGAAAGGCAGACCCAGTACTTC; CDR3 protein: CASSLARNQRGERQTQYF
J gene: TRBJ2-3; clone size: .; V gene: TRBV9; D gene: .; CDR3 DNA: TGTGCCAGCAGCGTAGGGTGGACGAGTACAGATACGCAGTATTTT; CDR3 protein: CASSVGWTSTDTQYF
J gene: TRBJ2-7; clone size: few; V gene: TRBV20-1; D gene: .; CDR3 DNA: TGCAGTGCTAGAGCTACAGAAAGTATGGAGTACTTC; CDR3 protein: CSARATESMEYF
J gene: TRBJ2-3; clone size: .; V gene: TRBV5-1; D gene: TRBD2; CDR3 DNA: TGCGCCAGCAGCTTTAGGACTAGCGGGGGTACGCAGTATTTT; CDR3 protein: CASSFRTSGGTQYF
J gene: TRBJ2-1; clone size: few; V gene: TRBV5-1; D gene: .; CDR3 DNA: TGCGCCAGCAGCTCAACGGGGACCTTTAATGAGCAGTTCTTC; CDR3 protein: CASSSTGTFNEQFF
J gene: TRBJ1-5; clone size: .; V gene: TRBV20-1; D gene: TRBD1; CDR3 DNA: TGCAGTGCTGTACGGGACAGGGGGCTGGGAGAGCCCCAGCATTTT; CDR3 protein: CSAVRDRGLGEPQHF
J gene: TRBJ1-1; clone size: few; V gene: TRBV18; D gene: .; CDR3 DNA: TGTGCCAGCTCCGGAGACCTGGGGGTGGGCACTGAAGCTTTCTTT; CDR3 protein: CASSGDLGVGTEAFF
J gene: TRBJ2-5; clone size: few; V gene: TRBV4-2; D gene: TRBD2; CDR3 DNA: TGTGCCAGCAGCCAAGCTAGCGGGGGACGGCAAGAGACCCAGTACTTC; CDR3 protein: CASSQASGGRQETQYF
J gene: TRBJ1-2; clone size: many; V gene: TRBV12-3/TRBV12-4; D gene: .; CDR3 DNA: TGTGCCAGCAGTTATAACTATGGCTACACCTTC; CDR3 protein: CASSYNYGYTF
J gene: TRBJ2-4; clone size: .; V gene: TRBV5-6; D gene: TRBD1; CDR3 DNA: TGTGCCAGCAGCTTAGCTCTCAGGGGGAACATTCAGTACTTC; CDR3 protein: CASSLALRGNIQYF
J gene: TRBJ1-2; clone size: .; V gene: TRBV27; D gene: .; CDR3 DNA: TGTGCCAGCAGTTTCAGACTGGGTGCCTATGGCTACACCTTC; CDR3 protein: CASSFRLGAYGYTF
J gene: TRBJ1-5; clone size: many; V gene: TRBV6-2/TRBV6-3; D gene: .; CDR3 DNA: TGTGCCAGCAGTTACTCGGGAAGGGGCAATCAGCCCCAGCATTTT; CDR3 protein: CASSYSGRGNQPQHF
J gene: TRBJ1-2; clone size: .; V gene: TRBV3-1; D gene: .; CDR3 DNA: TGTGCCAGCAGCCGGACGGAGAGTAACTATGGCTACACCTTC; CDR3 protein: CASSRTESNYGYTF
J gene: TRBJ2-1; clone size: .; V gene: TRBV6-5; D gene: TRBD1; CDR3 DNA: TGTGCCAGCAGTGACGCCGGGACAGCTTACAATGAGCAGTTCTTC; CDR3 protein: CASSDAGTAYNEQFF
J gene: TRBJ2-3; clone size: .; V gene: TRBV4-3; D gene: .; CDR3 DNA: TGCGCCAGCAGCCAAGATATGGCGGACCCGCCCGTGACAGATACGCAGTATTTT; CDR3 protein: CASSQDMADPPVTDTQYF
J gene: TRBJ1-2; clone size: few; V gene: TRBV20-1; D gene: .; CDR3 DNA: TGCAGTGCTAGAGATTCCGGATGGTATGGCTACACCTTC; CDR3 protein: CSARDSGWYGYTF
J gene: TRBJ2-1; clone size: .; V gene: TRBV12-3/TRBV12-4; D gene: TRBD2; CDR3 DNA: TGTGCCAGCAGTTTTGGAGTAGCGGGGGTGGAGGAGCAGTTCTTC; CDR3 protein: CASSFGVAGVEEQFF
J gene: TRBJ1-2; clone size: .; V gene: TRBV25-1; D gene: TRBD1; CDR3 DNA: TGTGCCAGCAGTGCTTACAGGGGAGGGGATGGCTACACCTTC; CDR3 protein: CASSAYRGGDGYTF
J gene: TRBJ2-5; clone size: few; V gene: TRBV9; D gene: .; CDR3 DNA: TGTGCCAGCAGCGTATCGGGGGGCAACCGTGAGACCCAGTACTTC; CDR3 protein: CASSVSGGNRETQYF
J gene: TRBJ2-3; clone size: .; V gene: TRBV1; D gene: .; CDR3 DNA: TGCACCAGCACGGGAGAAGCGGGGGTGCAGTTCGATACGCAGTATTTT; CDR3 protein: CTSTGEAGVQFDTQYF
J gene: TRBJ1-2; clone size: few; V gene: TRBV6-1; D gene: .; CDR3 DNA: TGTGCCAGCAGTGAAATTTGGGGTTACTATGGCTACACCTTC; CDR3 protein: CASSEIWGYYGYTF
J gene: TRBJ1-5; clone size: few; V gene: TRBV27; D gene: .; CDR3 DNA: TGTGCCAGCAGTCCCATTGGGACACTTAGCAATCAGCCCCAGCATTTT; CDR3 protein: CASSPIGTLSNQPQHF
J gene: TRBJ2-5; clone size: .; V gene: TRBV12-3/TRBV12-4; D gene: .; CDR3 DNA: TGTGCCAGTGCAAGTTCTCAGGGGAGGGTCGAGACCCAGTACTTC; CDR3 protein: CASASSQGRVETQYF
J gene: TRBJ1-2; clone size: .; V gene: TRBV5-1; D gene: .; CDR3 DNA: TGCGCCAGCAGCTTGGAAAGGGAAACTAACTATGGCTACACCTTC; CDR3 protein: CASSLERETNYGYTF
J gene: TRBJ1-2; clone size: .; V gene: TRBV12-3/TRBV12-4; D gene: .; CDR3 DNA: TGTGCCAGCAGTCAGAGACAATCGATAAGCTACACCTTC; CDR3 protein: CASSQRQSISYTF
J gene: TRBJ2-1; clone size: few; V gene: TRBV12-3/TRBV12-4; D gene: .; CDR3 DNA: TGTGCCAGCAGTTTGTTCCCATACAATGAGCAGTTCTTC; CDR3 protein: CASSLFPYNEQFF
J gene: TRBJ1-4; clone size: few; V gene: TRBV4-1; D gene: .; CDR3 DNA: TGCGCCAGCAGCCCCTCCGGGGGCCCCCGGGAAAAACTGTTTTTT; CDR3 protein: CASSPSGGPREKLFF
J gene: TRBJ2-3; clone size: many; V gene: TRBV20-1; D gene: TRBD2; CDR3 DNA: TGCAGTGCTAGAGATATAGCTAGCGGGGATGCAGATACGCAGTATTTT; CDR3 protein: CSARDIASGDADTQYF
J gene: TRBJ2-3; clone size: .; V gene: TRBV5-1; D gene: .; CDR3 DNA: TGCGCCAGCAGTCACGAGGCAGTCCGCACAGATACGCAGTATTTT; CDR3 protein: CASSHEAVRTDTQYF
J gene: TRBJ2-1; clone size: few; V gene: TRBV7-2; D gene: TRBD1; CDR3 DNA: TGTGCCAGCAGCGTCGGACAGGGGCTAGGTGAGCAGTTCTTC; CDR3 protein: CASSVGQGLGEQFF
J gene: TRBJ2-1; clone size: few; V gene: TRBV5-1; D gene: TRBD2; CDR3 DNA: TGCGCCAGCGAGCGGGGAAGCTCCTACAATGAGCAGTTCTTC; CDR3 protein: CASERGSSYNEQFF
J gene: TRBJ2-6; clone size: many; V gene: TRBV25-1; D gene: .; CDR3 DNA: TGTGCCAGCAGTGTAGGACACTCTGGGGCCAACGTCCTGACTTTC; CDR3 protein: CASSVGHSGANVLTF
J gene: TRBJ1-1; clone size: many; V gene: TRBV7-2; D gene: .; CDR3 DNA: TGTGCCAGCAGCTTACTCGGCACTGAAGCTTTCTTT; CDR3 protein: CASSLLGTEAFF